These T cell receptor beta chains were read from a single sample in a study of blood T cell repertoires in COVID-19. Here immunoSEQ multiplex PCR was the method, and the copy in TCRdb shows in-frame clones only, minus some. The table lists some 320,000 clones, roughly 89% of them singletons. The specimen was PBMCs or T cells enriched from blood (not recorded which). The receptors come from a man in his 60s who had recovered from COVID-19. The CDR3 runs from the conserved cysteine through the conserved F or W. A D gene is named only where the DNA matches it firmly. Clone size is given for some rows only: seen once, a few or many times, or a class if the clone is expanded.

v_gene,d_gene,abundance,j_gene,CDR3nt,CDR3aa
TRBV7-9,-,-,TRBJ2-7,TGTGCCAGCAGCTGGGACACTACCGAGCAGTACTTC,CASSWDTTEQYF
TRBV24-1,-,-,TRBJ1-5,TGTGCCACCAGTGATTCCAGGGTTGGGAATCAGCCCCAGCATTTT,CATSDSRVGNQPQHF
TRBV20-1,-,-,TRBJ1-6,TGCAGTGCTAGTTACAGCAATTCACCCCTCCACTTT,CSASYSNSPLHF
TRBV6-5,TRBD1,-,TRBJ1-1,TGTGCCAGCAACCAAAATATACAGGGGATGGTTGCTTTCTTT,CASNQNIQGMVAFF
TRBV6-2/TRBV6-3,-,-,TRBJ2-2,TGTGCCAGCAGTTATTTCAGTACCGGGGAGCTGTTTTTT,CASSYFSTGELFF
TRBV28,TRBD2,-,TRBJ2-1,TGTGCCAGCGCAGACCCGCGGGGGGTAGCGGGAGGGAATGAGCAGTTCTTC,CASADPRGVAGGNEQFF
TRBV5-1,TRBD2,-,TRBJ2-3,TGCGCCAGCAGCTTGGCCGGGACTAGCGGGAGCCGGGATACGCAGTATTTT,CASSLAGTSGSRDTQYF
TRBV11-1,TRBD1,-,TRBJ2-5,TGTGCCAGCAGCGGCTTGGGGACAGGACCACAAGAGACCCAGTACTTC,CASSGLGTGPQETQYF
TRBV12-3/TRBV12-4,-,-,TRBJ2-2,TGTGCCAGCAGACTCACTAAGACCGGGGAGCTGTTTTTT,CASRLTKTGELFF
TRBV28,TRBD1,-,TRBJ1-1,TGTGCCAGCAGGGGACAGAAAGGCTTGAACACTGAAGCTTTCTTT,CASRGQKGLNTEAFF
TRBV2,-,-,TRBJ2-1,TGTGCCAGCAGTGGTGGGACACCCGTCGGGGATGAGCAGTTCTTC,CASSGGTPVGDEQFF
TRBV28,-,-,TRBJ1-2,TGTGCCAGCAGTTTTGACAGGATTTATGGCTACACCTTC,CASSFDRIYGYTF
TRBV9,-,once,TRBJ1-6,TGTGCCAGCAGCGTAGCGCCGGGGCAGGGAGGGACCTATAATTCACCCCTCCACTTT,CASSVAPGQGGTYNSPLHF
TRBV7-3,-,-,TRBJ2-7,TGTGCCAGCAGTCCGGCCGGGGGGCGAGGCGAGCAGTACTTC,CASSPAGGRGEQYF
TRBV19,-,-,TRBJ1-1,TGTGCCAGTAGTATGAGCACGAACACTGAAGCTTTCTTT,CASSMSTNTEAFF
TRBV5-1,TRBD2,-,TRBJ2-7,TGCGCCAGCAGCTTGGGTGGGACTAGCGGGAGTGTAGAGCAGTACTTC,CASSLGGTSGSVEQYF
TRBV7-8,TRBD1,-,TRBJ1-2,TGTGCCAGCAGCTTTTTACAGGGGGCTAACTATGGCTACACCTTC,CASSFLQGANYGYTF
TRBV7-8,-,-,TRBJ1-1,TGTGCCAGCAGCTTAGAGACAGCTCTGAACACTGAAGCTTTCTTT,CASSLETALNTEAFF
TRBV2,-,-,TRBJ2-2,TGTGCCAGCAGTGAGGAGGACCCGGAATATACCGGGGAGCTGTTTTTT,CASSEEDPEYTGELFF
TRBV7-9,-,-,TRBJ1-5,TGTGCCAGCAGCACACCCGGGGGCAATCAGCCCCAGCATTTT,CASSTPGGNQPQHF
TRBV28,TRBD2,-,TRBJ2-2,TGTGCCAGCAGTTCCCGGACTAGCGGGAGGGCGAACACCGGGGAGCTGTTTTTT,CASSSRTSGRANTGELFF
TRBV5-4,-,-,TRBJ1-1,TGTGCCAGCAGCCGAGCGACAGACCCTCTCACTGAAGCTTTCTTT,CASSRATDPLTEAFF
TRBV4-2,TRBD1,once,TRBJ1-4,TGTGCCAGCAGCCAAGGCCCGGGACAGGGGGAGGAAAAACTGTTTTTT,CASSQGPGQGEEKLFF
TRBV27,TRBD1,-,TRBJ1-5,TGTGCCAGCAGTCCCTCGACAGGGGATCGCAATCAGCCCCAGCATTTT,CASSPSTGDRNQPQHF
TRBV10-3,-,-,TRBJ2-5,TGTGCCATCAGTGAGTCGATGGGGCGCCAAGAGACCCAGTACTTC,CAISESMGRQETQYF
TRBV2,TRBD2,-,TRBJ2-5,TGTGCCAGCAGTGACCTAGCGGGGGAGACCCAGTACTTC,CASSDLAGETQYF
TRBV7-3,-,-,TRBJ2-3,TGTGCCAGCAGCTCCGACTCATCTAGCACAGATACGCAGTATTTT,CASSSDSSSTDTQYF
TRBV6-1,-,-,TRBJ2-7,TGTGCCAGCAGTGAATCATCTACCCAGTACTTC,CASSESSTQYF
TRBV9,TRBD1,-,TRBJ2-7,TGTGCCAGCAGCGTAGACGGACAGGGCCTCAGCGAGCAGTACTTC,CASSVDGQGLSEQYF
TRBV24-1,TRBD1,-,TRBJ2-1,TGTGCCACCAGTAGGACAGGAGAATCCTACAATGAGCAGTTCTTC,CATSRTGESYNEQFF
TRBV18,TRBD1,-,TRBJ1-5,TGTGCCAGCTCACCGAGGACAGGGCTGCCCCAGCATTTT,CASSPRTGLPQHF
TRBV7-9,-,-,TRBJ1-1,TGTGCCAGCACCTATTACCGGGACTCGAACACTGAAGCTTTCTTT,CASTYYRDSNTEAFF
TRBV11-2,TRBD2,-,TRBJ2-2,TGTGCCAGCAGGCCGGGACTAGCGGGAGGGAGCGGGGAGCTGTTTTTT,CASRPGLAGGSGELFF
TRBV6-2/TRBV6-3,TRBD1,-,TRBJ2-6,TGTGCCAGCAGTTACGACAGGGCGGGGGCCAACGTCCTGACTTTC,CASSYDRAGANVLTF
TRBV28,TRBD1,-,TRBJ1-2,TGTGCCAGCACCTCCCCCGGACAGGGCGGCAACTATGGCTACACCTTC,CASTSPGQGGNYGYTF